Described below is a single TCR beta chain sequence and its context. This entry is derived from a study of cytomegalovirus exposure and HLA in healthy donors. The PCR was carried out with 60 Vbeta primers and 13 Jbeta primers. The protocol was immunoSEQ multiplex PCR, while the TCRdb copy is restricted to in-frame clones and leaves out a portion. The sample shows around 150,000 clones, around 66% of them seen only once. The TCR was taken from a woman aged 25 to 45 in good health and CMV-seropositive. Sequencing was performed on PBMCs.

As DNA, the CDR3 is TGTGCCAGCAGCTTAGCGGGGGGGCCTACGCAGTATTTT. The encoded protein is CASSLAGGPTQYF. The chain employs TRBV13 and TRBJ2-3; the match to TRBD2 covers 8 bases. This CDR3 has 13 residues. After removal of 1 base from V and 8 bases from J, the junction contained 2 bases not matched to a gene. Germline CDR1 PRHDT, CDR2 FYEKMQ (reference sequence).